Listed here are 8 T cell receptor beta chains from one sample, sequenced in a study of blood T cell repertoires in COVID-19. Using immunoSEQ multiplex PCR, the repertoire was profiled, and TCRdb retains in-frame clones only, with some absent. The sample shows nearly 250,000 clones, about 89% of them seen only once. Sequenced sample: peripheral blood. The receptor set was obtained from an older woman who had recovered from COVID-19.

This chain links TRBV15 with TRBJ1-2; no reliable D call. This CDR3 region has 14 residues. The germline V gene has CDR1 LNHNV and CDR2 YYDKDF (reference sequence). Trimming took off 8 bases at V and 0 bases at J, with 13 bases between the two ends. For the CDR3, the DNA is TGTGCCACCCACCCCGACACAGCTAACTATGGCTACACCTTC. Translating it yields CATHPDTANYGYTF.

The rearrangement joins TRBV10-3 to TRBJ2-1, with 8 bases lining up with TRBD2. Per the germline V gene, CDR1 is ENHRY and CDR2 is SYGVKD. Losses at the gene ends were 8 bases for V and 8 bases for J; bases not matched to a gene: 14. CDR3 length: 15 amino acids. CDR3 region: CAIGRAGGGIDEQFF. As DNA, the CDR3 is TGTGCCATCGGGCGCGCGGGGGGAGGTATTGATGAGCAGTTCTTC.

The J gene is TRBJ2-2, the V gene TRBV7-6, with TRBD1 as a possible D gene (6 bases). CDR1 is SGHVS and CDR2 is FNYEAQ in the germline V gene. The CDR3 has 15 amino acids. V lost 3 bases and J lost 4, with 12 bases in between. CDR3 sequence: CASSFGGAGTGELFF. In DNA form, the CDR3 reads TGTGCCAGCAGCTTTGGGGGCGCGGGCACCGGGGAGCTGTTTTTT.

The CDR3 nucleotides are TGTGCCAGCAGCCAAGATCAAGTCAGGGGCTATGGCTACACCTTC. Amino acids: CASSQDQVRGYGYTF. The chain recombines TRBV3-1 (or the pseudogene TRBV3-2) with TRBJ1-2; D is possibly TRBD1 (6 bases). The CDR3 loop spans 15 amino acids. Germline V gene data show CDR1 as LGHDT and CDR2 as YNNKEL (reference sequence). V was shortened by 0 bases and J by 4 bases, with 12 bases between the two germline ends.

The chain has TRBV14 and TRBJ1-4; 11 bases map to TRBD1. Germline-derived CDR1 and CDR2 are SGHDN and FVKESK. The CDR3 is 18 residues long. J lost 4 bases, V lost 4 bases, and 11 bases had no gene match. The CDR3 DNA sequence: TGTGCCAGCAGCCGAAGGGGACAGGGGGGACGGCTTAATGAAAAACTGTTTTTT. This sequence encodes CASSRRGQGGRLNEKLFF.

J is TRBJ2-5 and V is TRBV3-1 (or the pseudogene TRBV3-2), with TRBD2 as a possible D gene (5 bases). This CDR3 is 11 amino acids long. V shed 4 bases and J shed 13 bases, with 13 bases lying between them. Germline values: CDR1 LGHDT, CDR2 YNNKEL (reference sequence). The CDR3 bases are TGTGCCAGCAGCCTCGTTGGAGGTTGGTACTTC. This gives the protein CASSLVGGWYF.

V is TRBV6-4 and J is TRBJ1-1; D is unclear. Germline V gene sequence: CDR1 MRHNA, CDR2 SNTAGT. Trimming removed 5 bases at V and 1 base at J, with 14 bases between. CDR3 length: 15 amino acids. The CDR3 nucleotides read TGTGCCAGCAGTCCCTTCGCCGGAGGGAACACTGAAGCTTTCTTT. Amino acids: CASSPFAGGNTEAFF.

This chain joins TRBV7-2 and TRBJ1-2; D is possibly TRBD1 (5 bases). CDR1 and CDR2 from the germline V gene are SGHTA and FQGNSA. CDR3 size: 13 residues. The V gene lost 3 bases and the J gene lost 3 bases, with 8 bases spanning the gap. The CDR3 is CASSLDNDYGYTF. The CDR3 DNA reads TGTGCCAGCAGCTTGGACAACGACTATGGCTACACCTTC. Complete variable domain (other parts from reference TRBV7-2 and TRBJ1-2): GAGVSQSPSNKVTEKGKDVELRCDPISGHTALYWYRQSLGQGLEFLIYFQGNSAPDKSGLPSDRFSAERTGGSVSTLTIQRTQQEDSAVYLCASSLDNDYGYTFGSGTRLTVV.